This entry concerns a single TCR beta chain. The antigen is unknown. Trimming removed 6 bases at V and 0 bases at J, with 12 bases between. CDR3 size: 15 residues. The sample is drawn from a study of identical twins. The study's findings and limits: Out-of-frame beta chain sequences displayed weaker excess sharing between twins. With monozygotic twins, out-of-frame TCR alpha sharing exceeded what models estimated.

Template switching added a universal primer site, and cDNA bore unique molecular identifiers. TCRdb passed the 5' RACE reads through MiXCR, listing each CDR3 protein once. Found here are about 1.7 million distinct CDR3 sequences, around a third of them singletons; the top ten hold more than 0.25%. This clonotype originated in a newborn girl in good health. This sequence joins TRBV12-3 or TRBV12-4 and TRBJ1-3; D may be TRBD1 (5 bases). Sequencing was carried out using cord blood. As DNA, the CDR3 is TGTGCCAGCAGGGAGGGACGGAACTCTGGAAACACCATATATTTT. Protein: CASREGRNSGNTIYF.